This T cell receptor beta chain is from a study of OX40 agonist ivuxolimab in advanced cancers. Study at large: Allowance was made for prior anti-PD-1, anti-PD-L1 or anti-CTLA-4 therapy, and roughly 40% had some. Two cutaneous melanoma patients and one hepatocellular carcinoma patient, three in all, had partial responses.

Some clones are missing from TCRdb's copy, which holds only in-frame ones; the method was immunoSEQ multiplex PCR. The sample carries 30,000 to 35,000 clones, roughly 80% recorded once. The CDR3 runs to 12 residues. V gave up 6 bases and J gave up 2 bases, with 11 bases separating them. CDR1 GTSNPN and CDR2 SVGIG come from the germline V gene (reference sequence). The chain links TRBV30 to TRBJ2-7; possibly TRBD1 for D (6 bases). The receptor was isolated from an adult with an advanced solid tumor such as melanoma, head and neck, liver or kidney cancer. The sequencing used CD4+ or CD8+ T cells sorted from blood, collected in a trial of the OX40 agonist ivuxolimab. The CDR3: CACSDSTYEQYF. The CDR3 nucleotides are TGTGCCTGTTCGGACAGTACCTACGAGCAGTACTTC.